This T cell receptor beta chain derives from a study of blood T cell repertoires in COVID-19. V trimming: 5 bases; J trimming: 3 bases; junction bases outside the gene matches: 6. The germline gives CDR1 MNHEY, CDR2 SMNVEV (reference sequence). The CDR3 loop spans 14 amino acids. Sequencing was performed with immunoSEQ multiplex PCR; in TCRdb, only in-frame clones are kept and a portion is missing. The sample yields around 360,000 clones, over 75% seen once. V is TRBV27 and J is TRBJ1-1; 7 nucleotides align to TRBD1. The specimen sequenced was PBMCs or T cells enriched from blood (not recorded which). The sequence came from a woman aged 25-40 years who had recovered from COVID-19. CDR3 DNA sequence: TGTGCCAGCAGTCCGACAGGGATGTACACTGAAGCTTTCTTT. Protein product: CASSPTGMYTEAFF.